Shown below are 25 T cell receptor beta chains from a single sample sequenced in a study of blood T cell repertoires in COVID-19. Some clones are missing from TCRdb's copy, which holds only in-frame ones; the method was immunoSEQ multiplex PCR. The table shows some 200,000 clones, with 82% occurring only once. Sequences were obtained from PBMCs or T cells enriched from blood (not recorded which). The source is a man aged 35-49 years who had recovered from COVID-19.

The V gene is TRBV13, the J gene TRBJ1-2, with 9 bases fitting TRBD1. The junction had 11 bases not matched to a gene; V was cut back by 5 bases and J by 7 bases. The CDR3 sequence is 15 residues long. Germline values: CDR1 PRHDT, CDR2 FYEKMQ (reference sequence). CDR3 loop: CASSQWVTGGAGYTF. CDR3 coding DNA: TGTGCCAGCAGCCAGTGGGTTACAGGGGGCGCTGGCTACACCTTC.

The J gene is TRBJ2-2, the V gene TRBV6-2 or TRBV6-3; 11 nucleotides line up with TRBD2. The CDR3 spans 16 residues. V lost 6 bases and J lost 8; bases outside the gene matches: 11. In germline, CDR1 is MNHEY, CDR2 SVGEGT. CDR3 loop: CASSSHTSGRSGELFF. The CDR3 DNA follows: TGTGCCAGCAGCTCTCACACTAGCGGGAGATCTGGGGAGCTGTTTTTT.

The CDR3 DNA follows: TGTGCCAGCAGTTATAGCGGGAGTGCAGATACGCAGTATTTT. Amino acid sequence: CASSYSGSADTQYF. V is TRBV7-9 and J is TRBJ2-3, with TRBD2 matching 9 bases. V trimming: 6 bases; J trimming: 4 bases; junction bases outside the gene matches: 5. The CDR3 extends over 14 amino acids. Looked up from germline, CDR1 is SEHNR and CDR2 is FQNEAQ (reference sequence). Drawing the rest from reference TRBV7-9 and TRBJ2-3, the complete variable domain is DTGVSQNPRHKITKRGQNVTFRCDPISEHNRLYWYRQTLGQGPEFLTYFQNEAQLEKSRLLSDRFSAERPKGSFSTLEIQRTEQGDSAMYLCASSYSGSADTQYFGPGTRLTVL.

The CDR3 reads CAWDRDSGNTIYF. CDR3 bases: TGTGCCTGGGACAGGGACTCTGGAAACACCATATATTTT. The genes are TRBV30 and TRBJ1-3, with 7 bases matching TRBD1. In germline, CDR1 is GTSNPN, CDR2 SVGIG (reference sequence). The CDR3 covers 13 residues. V trimming: 5 bases; J trimming: 0 bases; junction bases outside the gene matches: 1.

The chain has TRBV24-1 and TRBJ2-2; 9 nucleotides agree with TRBD1. Germline loops: CDR1 KGHDR, CDR2 SFDVKD. This CDR3 is 16 amino acids long. V was pared by 1 base and J by 3 bases, with 2 bases of the junction left unmatched. The CDR3 nucleotides read TGTGCCACCAGTGATTTATGGACAGGGGACACCGGGGAGCTGTTTTTT. Encoded protein: CATSDLWTGDTGELFF.

The rearrangement uses TRBV30 and TRBJ2-2; TRBD2 matches 10 bases. The CDR3 covers 15 residues. The ends lost 5 bases at V and 3 bases at J; junction bases unmatched: 6. Germline V gene lookup returns CDR1 GTSNPN and CDR2 SVGIG (reference sequence). DNA of the CDR3: TGTGCCTGGGCCAGCGGGAGGGTCGACACCGGGGAGCTGTTTTTT. This sequence encodes CAWASGRVDTGELFF.

V is TRBV4-1 and J is TRBJ2-4; D is perhaps TRBD1 (6 bases). The CDR3 runs 15 residues. Germline V gene lookup returns CDR1 MGHRA and CDR2 YSYEKL. The germline V and J ends were trimmed by 1 base and 7 bases, with 14 bases remaining between them. Here the CDR3 reads CASSQGQGFTNIQYF. The CDR3 nucleotides are TGCGCCAGCAGCCAAGGTCAGGGGTTTACGAACATTCAGTACTTC.

CDR3 region: CASGLAGLQETQYF. The DNA of the CDR3 is TGTGCCAGCGGGCTAGCGGGGCTCCAAGAGACCCAGTACTTC. The rearrangement uses TRBV7-2 and TRBJ2-5, with TRBD2 matching 9 bases. Germline V gene data show CDR1 as SGHTA and CDR2 as FQGNSA. V gave up 8 bases and J gave up 1 base; unmatched junction bases: 5. The CDR3 runs to 14 residues. Full variable domain (missing parts from reference TRBV7-2 and TRBJ2-5): GAGVSQSPSNKVTEKGKDVELRCDPISGHTALYWYRQSLGQGLEFLIYFQGNSAPDKSGLPSDRFSAERTGGSVSTLTIQRTQQEDSAVYLCASGLAGLQETQYFGPGTRLLVL.

This clone was found once. The genes are TRBV3-1 (or the pseudogene TRBV3-2) and TRBJ2-7; 10 nucleotides agree with TRBD2. This CDR3 spans 19 amino acids. The germline CDR1 and CDR2 sequences are LGHDT and YNNKEL (reference sequence). Losses at the gene ends were 0 bases for V and 4 bases for J; bases not matched to a gene: 15. For the CDR3, the DNA is TGTGCCAGCAGCCAAGATGGCGCTAGCGGGAGTTTTTTGTTTTACGAGCAGTACTTC. Its protein product is CASSQDGASGSFLFYEQYF.

The chain is built from TRBV6-5 and TRBJ1-2, with D hard to call. CDR1 MNHEY and CDR2 SVGAGI come from the germline V gene. This CDR3 region has 13 residues. V lost 5 bases, J lost 0 bases, and 7 bases lay in between. The CDR3 protein is CASSPQTNYGYTF. CDR3 nucleotide sequence: TGTGCCAGCAGTCCCCAAACTAACTATGGCTACACCTTC.

The V call is TRBV20-1, the J call TRBJ1-2; no definite D call. The CDR3 loop spans 12 amino acids. Germline V CDR1 and CDR2: DFQATT, SNEGSKA (reference sequence). The V gene lost 6 bases and the J gene lost 6 bases, with 14 bases spanning the gap. The CDR3 bases are TGCAGTGCGAGTGGTGTAATTAATGGCTACACCTTC. Translating it yields CSASGVINGYTF.

The chain joins TRBV24-1 to TRBJ2-2; 9 nucleotides agree with TRBD1. Germline CDR1 is KGHDR and CDR2 is SFDVKD. This CDR3 region has 15 residues. V lost 5 bases to trimming and J lost 8 bases; unmatched junction nucleotides: 8. The CDR3 reads CATSGLGQGPGELFF. In DNA, the CDR3 is TGTGCCACCAGTGGCCTGGGACAGGGCCCGGGGGAGCTGTTTTTT.

The V gene is TRBV12-5, the J gene TRBJ2-3; D is uncertain. The V end lost 0 bases, the J end lost 3 bases, and 10 bases lay between the germline ends. The CDR3 length is 15 residues. Looked up from germline, CDR1 is LGHNT and CDR2 is FRNRAP. The CDR3 bases are TGTGCTAGTGGTTTGGTAATAGGCAGGACAGATACGCAGTATTTT. Translated, it gives CASGLVIGRTDTQYF.

Note on this clone: The identical CDR3 is also encoded by other nucleotide sequences in the sample. The chain joins TRBV12-3 or TRBV12-4 to TRBJ1-1, with D unresolved. The ends were cut back, 3 bases at V and 6 bases at J, with 8 bases in the middle. CDR3 length: 12 residues. The CDR3 is CASSFRRAEAFF. CDR3 nucleotide sequence: TGTGCCAGCAGTTTTCGGCGGGCTGAAGCTTTCTTT.

This sequence joins TRBV28 and TRBJ1-4; TRBD1 aligns across 7 bases. The germline CDR1 and CDR2 sequences are MDHEN and SYDVKM. V lost 3 bases, J lost 7 bases, and 8 bases stayed unmatched. CDR3 length equals 15 residues. This chain's CDR3 is CASSFPAQGGEKLFF. CDR3 in DNA: TGTGCCAGCAGTTTTCCCGCCCAGGGGGGTGAAAAACTGTTTTTT.

The chain recombines TRBV11-2 with TRBJ2-1; D may be TRBD1 (5 bases). This CDR3 contains 13 residues. Germline loops: CDR1 SGHAT, CDR2 FQNNGV. V gave up 1 base and J gave up 13 bases, with 14 bases separating them. The CDR3 spells CASSLGQTTTQFF. The DNA of the CDR3 is TGTGCCAGCAGCTTAGGACAGACAACCACACAGTTCTTC.

This sequence joins TRBV6-2 or TRBV6-3 and TRBJ2-3, with 12 bases lining up with TRBD2. The V gene's germline CDR1 is MNHEY and CDR2 SVGEGT. The CDR3 loop spans 16 amino acids. V lost 5 bases, J lost 2 bases, and 5 bases stayed unmatched. The CDR3 is CASSETSGRLTDTQYF. The CDR3 DNA is TGTGCCAGCAGTGAGACTAGCGGGAGACTCACAGATACGCAGTATTTT.

V gene TRBV4-2 combines with J gene TRBJ2-3; TRBD2 matches 8 bases. The germline CDR1 and CDR2 sequences are LGHNA and YNFKEQ. V was clipped by 3 bases and J by 6 bases; unmatched bases: 5. This CDR3 spans 14 amino acids. This chain's CDR3 is CASSQGLDRDTQYF. The CDR3 nucleotides read TGTGCCAGCAGCCAGGGACTAGACCGGGATACGCAGTATTTT.

CDR3 in DNA: TGCAGCGTTGTTTCGGGACAGGGGAACCCTGATGGCTACACCTTC. It codes for CSVVSGQGNPDGYTF. The chain recombines TRBV29-1 with TRBJ1-2; 10 bases align to TRBD1. The V gene end was trimmed by 4 bases and the J gene end by 6 bases; junction bases not matched to a gene: 11. CDR1 is SQVTM, CDR2 ANQGSEA, per germline. The CDR3 covers 15 residues. The full variable domain, with the rest looked up from reference TRBV29-1 and TRBJ1-2, is SAVISQKPSRDICQRGTSLTIQCQVDSQVTMMFWYRQQPGQSLTLIATANQGSEATYESGFVIDKFPISRPNLTFSTLTVSNMSPEDSSIYLCSVVSGQGNPDGYTFGSGTRLTVV.

This clone was observed a handful of times. This chain links TRBV27 with TRBJ2-2; 8 positions match TRBD2. V lost 1 base, J lost 5 bases, and 6 bases stayed unmatched. There are 16 residues in the CDR3. From germline, CDR1 is MNHEY and CDR2 SMNVEV (reference sequence). The chain's CDR3 is CASSLYPGGHTGELFF. CDR3 bases: TGTGCCAGCAGTTTATATCCGGGAGGGCATACCGGGGAGCTGTTTTTT.

The chain links TRBV11-2 to TRBJ2-7; perhaps TRBD2 as D (6 bases). The germline gives CDR1 SGHAT, CDR2 FQNNGV. V was pared by 3 bases and J by 3 bases, with 12 bases between. This CDR3 has 14 amino acids. Written as DNA, the CDR3 is TGTGCCAGCAGCTTCGGAGGGTGGGGCTACGAGCAGTACTTC. This translates into CASSFGGWGYEQYF.

This clone occurred a few times. V is TRBV11-2 and J is TRBJ1-2; TRBD1 aligns across 9 bases. CDR3 size: 15 residues. Germline V gene lookup returns CDR1 SGHAT and CDR2 FQNNGV. With 6 bases clipped from V and 3 bases from J, the junction kept 8 bases outside the gene matches. CDR3 loop: CASSHYRGRDYGYTF. CDR3 DNA: TGTGCCAGCAGTCACTACAGGGGGCGCGACTATGGCTACACCTTC.

The V gene is TRBV7-2, the J gene TRBJ2-1; no clear D. There are 15 residues in the CDR3. The V gene lost 7 bases and the J gene lost 0 bases, with 13 bases spanning the gap. Germline loops: CDR1 SGHTA, CDR2 FQGNSA. In DNA form, the CDR3 reads TGTGCCAGCACCTTTTCACCGGGCTCCTACAATGAGCAGTTCTTC. Protein: CASTFSPGSYNEQFF.

This chain connects TRBV2 to TRBJ1-5; D is perhaps TRBD1 (6 bases). This CDR3 has 14 residues. Germline lookup yields CDR1 SNHLY and CDR2 FYNNEI. The V gene lost 4 bases and the J gene lost 3 bases, with 10 bases spanning the gap. The CDR3 nucleotides read TGTGCCAGCAGTGCCAGGGGCTTCAATCAGCCCCAGCATTTT. It specifies CASSARGFNQPQHF. The complete variable domain, with remaining parts taken from reference TRBV2 and TRBJ1-5, reads EPEVTQTPSHQVTQMGQEVILRCVPISNHLYFYWYRQILGQKVEFLVSFYNNEISEKSEIFDDQFSVERPDGSNFTLKIRSTKLEDSAMYFCASSARGFNQPQHFGDGTRLSIL.

The chain is built from TRBV29-1 and TRBJ2-5; TRBD1 is a possible D gene (5 bases). The length of the CDR3 is 15 residues. Germline CDR1 and CDR2: SQVTM and ANQGSEA. Trimming stripped 1 base from V and 14 bases from J, with 26 bases between. CDR3 residues: CSVEVQGPPNSRLYF. DNA of the CDR3: TGCAGCGTTGAAGTCCAGGGTCCCCCCAATTCAAGGCTATACTTC. The full variable domain, rest sourced from reference TRBV29-1 and TRBJ2-5, is SAVISQKPSRDICQRGTSLTIQCQVDSQVTMMFWYRQQPGQSLTLIATANQGSEATYESGFVIDKFPISRPNLTFSTLTVSNMSPEDSSIYLCSVEVQGPPNSRLYFGPGTRLLVL.